This TCR beta chain appears in the sequencing data of a study of shared T cell receptors in the human thymus. Only in-frame clones appear in the TCRdb table, and some are missing; sequencing was by immunoSEQ multiplex PCR. The data show under 700,000 clones, roughly 74% seen once. Germline values: CDR1 LGHNA, CDR2 YSLEER. V was cut by 1 base and J by 4 bases, with 10 bases left in between. CDR3 length equals 15 residues. Separately, the same data were catalogued under a study of human thymus T cells. That work states: Samples came from healthy Finnish infants during open corrective cardiac surgery. Thymus pieces cut out during corrective heart surgery were the tissue that was used.

The chain combines TRBV4-3 with TRBJ1-4; D possibly corresponds to TRBD1 (5 bases). The receptor was isolated from a boy younger than two with a congenital heart defect. Sequencing was done on a sample of thymocytes. CDR3 DNA: TGCGCCAGCAGCCAAGGACAGAAAGTTAATGAAAAACTGTTTTTT. Translation gives CASSQGQKVNEKLFF.